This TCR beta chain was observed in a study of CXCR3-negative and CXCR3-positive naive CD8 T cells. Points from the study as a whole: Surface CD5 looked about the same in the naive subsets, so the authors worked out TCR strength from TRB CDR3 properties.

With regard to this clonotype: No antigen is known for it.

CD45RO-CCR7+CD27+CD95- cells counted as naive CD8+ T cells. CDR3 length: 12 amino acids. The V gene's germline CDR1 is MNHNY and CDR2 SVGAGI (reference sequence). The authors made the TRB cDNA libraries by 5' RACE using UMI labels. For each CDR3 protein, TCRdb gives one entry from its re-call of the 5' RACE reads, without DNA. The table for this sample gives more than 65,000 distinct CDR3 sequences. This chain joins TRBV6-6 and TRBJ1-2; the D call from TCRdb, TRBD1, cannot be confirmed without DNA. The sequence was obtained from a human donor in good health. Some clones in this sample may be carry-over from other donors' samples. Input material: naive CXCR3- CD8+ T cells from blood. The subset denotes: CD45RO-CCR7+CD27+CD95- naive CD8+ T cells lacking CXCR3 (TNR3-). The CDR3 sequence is CASLQGAYGYTF.